Below are 32 T cell receptor beta chains sequenced from a single sample in a study of T cells in Graves' hyperthyroidism and ophthalmopathy. Researchers amplified the TCR beta CDR3 regions from RNA transcripts. A set of HTBI primers served as the primers for a first-round RT-PCR of the TCR CDR3. TCRdb processed the multiplex PCR reads anew with MiXCR; each CDR3 protein has one entry. The table includes 500,000 to 750,000 distinct CDR3 sequences, less than 20% detected once. The sequenced material came from blood. The receptors originated from a woman in her 30s with Graves' hyperthyroidism.

In this sample, this clonotype turned up many times. The chain is built from TRBV7-2 and TRBJ2-1; possible D gene TRBD2, 6 bases. Between the trimmed V and J ends, which lost 1 base and 6 bases, there was a span of 19 bases. The CDR3 has 17 residues. Germline V gene sequence: CDR1 SGHTA, CDR2 FQGNSA. The CDR3 bases are TGTGCCAGCAGCTTAGACTTTAGCGGTTCTCGGGGCAATGAGCAGTTCTTC. This codes for CASSLDFSGSRGNEQFF.

Many counts were recorded for this clonotype. The rearrangement uses TRBV29-1 and TRBJ2-7; 10 bases are shared with TRBD2. The length of the CDR3 is 14 residues. Germline CDR1 SQVTM, CDR2 ANQGSEA. V shed 3 bases and J 6 bases; nucleotides not matched to a gene: 8. CDR3 nucleotide sequence: TGCAGCGTTGAGTATATAGCGGGAGGAATCGAGCAGTACTTC. This encodes CSVEYIAGGIEQYF.

This clonotype was observed a handful of times. The rearrangement uses TRBV4-2 and TRBJ1-1; the match to TRBD1 covers 7 bases. The CDR3 length is 14 residues. The germline CDR1 and CDR2 sequences are LGHNA and YNFKEQ. After removal of 3 bases from V and 5 bases from J, the junction contained 6 bases not matched to a gene. DNA for the CDR3: TGTGCCAGCAGCCAGACGAACAGGGGTACTGAAGCTTTCTTT. Translation gives CASSQTNRGTEAFF.

There are many counts of this clonotype. V is TRBV27 and J is TRBJ1-1, with D possibly matching TRBD1 (5 bases). The CDR3 covers 14 residues. Between the trimmed V and J ends, which lost 2 bases and 1 base, there was a span of 8 bases. The V gene's germline CDR1 is MNHEY and CDR2 SMNVEV (reference sequence). The CDR3 protein is CASSLRGPNTEAFF. CDR3 nucleotides: TGTGCCAGCAGTTTAAGGGGACCGAACACTGAAGCTTTCTTT.

This clonotype has ten or more counts. J is TRBJ2-1 and V is TRBV29-1; D is uncertain. The germline CDR1 and CDR2 sequences are SQVTM and ANQGSEA. CDR3 length equals 11 residues. Trimming took 4 bases from V and 6 from J, leaving 7 bases between them. DNA for the CDR3: TGCAGCGTTGTCGCCTTCAATGAGCAGTTCTTC. This codes for CSVVAFNEQFF.

This clonotype appeared a few times. The rearrangement links TRBV27 to TRBJ2-1; 8 positions match TRBD2. Germline values: CDR1 MNHEY, CDR2 SMNVEV (reference sequence). This CDR3 contains 15 residues. V lost 3 bases to trimming and J lost 6 bases; unmatched junction nucleotides: 7. CDR3 protein: CASSFGLAGFNEQFF. The CDR3 nucleotides read TGTGCCAGCAGTTTCGGTCTAGCGGGTTTCAATGAGCAGTTCTTC.

Turning to this clonotype: A clone one base away is much larger, so this may be a read error. Because the CDR3's place on the DNA is in doubt, the DNA is left out and the CDR3 is given as listed by TCRdb. V and J are TRBV29-1 and TRBJ1-1. Germline V lookup: CDR1 SQVTM, CDR2 ANQGSEA. 12 amino acids form the CDR3, both terminal residues included. Here the CDR3 reads CSVGSGNTEASF.

This clonotype was seen at least ten times. J is TRBJ2-3 and V is TRBV5-1; D unclear. The CDR3 loop spans 13 amino acids. Looked up from germline, CDR1 is SGHRS and CDR2 is YFSETQ. V lost 0 bases, J lost 3 bases, and 5 bases lay in between. CDR3 coding DNA: TGCGCCAGCAGCTTGGGGTTTACAGATACGCAGTATTTT. It is translated as CASSLGFTDTQYF.

This clonotype occurred many times. V usage is TRBV3-1 and J usage is TRBJ1-1, with D uncertain. Trimming removed 5 bases at V and 3 bases at J, with 7 bases between. CDR1 and CDR2 from the germline V gene are LGHDT and YNNKEL (reference sequence). The CDR3 is 12 amino acids. DNA for the CDR3: TGTGCCAGCAGCGGCATCCACACTGAAGCTTTCTTT. Translation: CASSGIHTEAFF.

Many counts were recorded for this clonotype. The chain couples TRBV7-6 to TRBJ1-3; tentative D call: TRBD1 (5 bases). V was shortened by 0 bases and J by 0 bases, with 12 bases between the two germline ends. From germline, CDR1 is SGHVS and CDR2 FNYEAQ. The CDR3 has 17 residues. The CDR3 region is CASSLALVGTSGNTIYF. The CDR3 bases are TGTGCCAGCAGCTTAGCGCTGGTCGGGACCTCTGGAAACACCATATATTTT.

This clonotype showed up many times. The rearrangement uses TRBV18 and TRBJ1-2, with D hard to call. Germline values: CDR1 KGHSH, CDR2 LQKENI. The CDR3 has 11 residues. V gave up 8 bases and J gave up 1 base, with 5 bases separating them. DNA of the CDR3: TGTGCCAGCAGCAATAACTATGGCTACACCTTC. Its protein is CASSNNYGYTF.

This clonotype was observed a handful of times. This chain joins TRBV28 and TRBJ1-4; D ambiguous. The CDR3 has 13 amino acids. The germline CDR1 and CDR2 sequences are MDHEN and SYDVKM. Trimming removed 5 bases at V and 1 base at J, with 5 bases between. The CDR3: CASSIRTNEKLFF. The CDR3 coding sequence is TGTGCCAGCAGTATCAGAACTAATGAAAAACTGTTTTTT.

This rearrangement joins TRBV9 to TRBJ2-7; 9 bases agree with TRBD2. CDR1 SGDLS and CDR2 YYNGEE come from the germline V gene. V trimming: 0 bases; J trimming: 9 bases; junction bases outside the gene matches: 4. The CDR3 sequence is 13 residues long. The CDR3 region is CASSVDGGRAQYF. The CDR3 bases are TGTGCCAGCAGCGTAGATGGCGGGAGGGCGCAGTACTTC.

A remark on this clonotype: Being one base from a much bigger clone, this may be a read error. The chain employs TRBV27 and TRBJ2-1; D is unclear. The DNA end favors TRBJ2-7, so the J call may be wrong. This CDR3 contains 13 residues. CDR1 and CDR2 from the germline V gene are MNHEY and SMNVEV (reference sequence). CDR3 region: CASSLSLVNEQYF. DNA of the CDR3: TGTGCCAGCAGTTTGTCATTAGTCAATGAGCAGTACTTC.

Ten or more counts support this clonotype. V is TRBV9 and J is TRBJ1-2, with 9 bases lining up with TRBD1. This CDR3 region has 15 residues. Looked up from germline, CDR1 is SGDLS and CDR2 is YYNGEE. J lost 3 bases, V lost 3 bases, and 6 bases had no gene match. This CDR3 is CASSAGTGRDYGYTF. The CDR3 nucleotides read TGTGCCAGCAGCGCCGGGACAGGGAGGGACTATGGCTACACCTTC.

This clonotype has only a few counts. This chain connects TRBV9 to TRBJ2-1, with TRBD2 identical over 11 bases. The CDR3 extends over 18 amino acids. Germline-derived CDR1 and CDR2 are SGDLS and YYNGEE. V lost 0 bases to trimming and J lost 3 bases; unmatched junction nucleotides: 8. In DNA form, the CDR3 reads TGTGCCAGCAGCGTAGTAGCGGGAGGGGGGGGTATCTACAATGAGCAGTTCTTC. This translates into CASSVVAGGGGIYNEQFF.

Only a few counts were recorded for this clonotype. The chain links TRBV19 to TRBJ2-1; tentative D call: TRBD1 (6 bases). Germline V gives CDR1 LNHDA, CDR2 SQIVND (reference sequence). Between the trimmed V and J ends, which lost 7 bases and 0 bases, there was a span of 10 bases. The CDR3 totals 14 residues. CDR3 DNA: TGTGCCAGTAAGGGGGAGAGCTCCTACAATGAGCAGTTCTTC. It encodes CASKGESSYNEQFF.

This clonotype has a handful of counts. The chain combines TRBV15 with TRBJ1-1, with D unclear. The CDR3 contains 13 residues. Germline V gene sequence: CDR1 LNHNV, CDR2 YYDKDF (reference sequence). Trimming took off 1 base at V and 11 bases at J, with 14 bases between the two ends. The CDR3 spells CATSRVSSGVAFF. Here the CDR3 DNA reads TGTGCCACCAGCAGAGTTAGTTCTGGTGTCGCTTTCTTT.

Ten or more counts support this clonotype. For the CDR3, the DNA is TGTGCCAGCGGGCCACTAGCGGGAGAGACCCAGTACTTC. Translating it yields CASGPLAGETQYF. The V gene is TRBV12-3 or TRBV12-4, the J gene TRBJ2-5; TRBD2 aligns across 9 bases. The length of the CDR3 is 13 residues. V gave up 8 bases and J gave up 4 bases; unmatched junction bases: 5.

In its sample, this clonotype was seen many times. The chain joins TRBV7-2 to TRBJ1-2; D remains ambiguous. V was cut by 3 bases and J by 8 bases, with 16 bases left in between. The CDR3 spans 14 residues. CDR1 and CDR2 (germline): SGHTA, FQGNSA. The CDR3 loop reads CASSLVVSGAGYTF. Written as DNA, the CDR3 is TGTGCCAGCAGCTTGGTAGTTTCGGGTGCAGGCTACACCTTC.

Many counts were recorded for this clonotype. V is TRBV2 and J is TRBJ2-1; 12 bases are shared with TRBD2. Germline V gene sequence: CDR1 SNHLY, CDR2 FYNNEI. The CDR3 is 14 amino acids. Trimming at V came to 8 bases and at J to 5 bases, leaving 4 bases not matched to a gene. DNA of the CDR3: TGTGCCAGCCCACTAGCGGGAGGAGACAATGAGCAGTTCTTC. Its protein is CASPLAGGDNEQFF.

The V gene is TRBV7-9, the J gene TRBJ2-1; TRBD1 matches at 7 bases. The CDR3 is 13 amino acids. J lost 5 bases, V lost 3 bases, and 1 base had no gene match. The germline V gene encodes CDR1 SEHNR and CDR2 FQNEAQ (reference sequence). CDR3: CASSLDRHNEQFF. CDR3 bases: TGTGCCAGCAGCTTGGACAGGCACAATGAGCAGTTCTTC.

The rearrangement joins TRBV18 to TRBJ2-3; 11 nucleotides match TRBD2. With 2 bases clipped from V and 2 bases from J, the junction kept 12 bases outside the gene matches. The CDR3 is 19 amino acids. Germline V gives CDR1 KGHSH, CDR2 LQKENI. The CDR3 nucleotides read TGTGCCAGCTCACCAATCCTGACACTAGCGGGAGCGTCCACAGATACGCAGTATTTT. It is translated as CASSPILTLAGASTDTQYF.

This clonotype was seen repeatedly, ten times or more. The gene calls are TRBV29-1 and TRBJ1-1; D might be TRBD1 (5 bases). V was pared by 0 bases and J by 4 bases, with 12 bases between. The germline V gene has CDR1 SQVTM and CDR2 ANQGSEA. CDR3 length: 14 residues. The CDR3 DNA is TGCAGCGTTGAAGATTTGCCAGGGAGCACTGAAGCTTTCTTT. Amino acids: CSVEDLPGSTEAFF.

This clonotype has ten or more counts. The chain couples TRBV5-1 to TRBJ2-5, with 9 bases that match TRBD1. The length of the CDR3 is 14 residues. Germline CDR1 SGHRS, CDR2 YFSETQ. With 7 bases clipped from V and 2 bases from J, the junction kept 6 bases outside the gene matches. DNA of the CDR3: TGCGCCAGCGGGGGACAGGGTGGACAAGAGACCCAGTACTTC. Encoded protein: CASGGQGGQETQYF. The full variable domain, completed using reference TRBV5-1 and TRBJ2-5, is KAGVTQTPRYLIKTRGQQVTLSCSPISGHRSVSWYQQTPGQGLQFLFEYFSETQRNKGNFPGRFSGRQFSNSRSEMNVSTLELGDSALYLCASGGQGGQETQYFGPGTRLLVL.

The chain couples TRBV4-3 to TRBJ1-3; D unclear. Germline CDR1 reads LGHNA; CDR2 reads YSLEER. There are 15 residues in the CDR3. The V gene lost 1 base and the J gene lost 8 bases, with 15 bases spanning the gap. The CDR3 spells CASSQGATLGDTIYF. Written as DNA, the CDR3 is TGCGCCAGCAGCCAAGGAGCGACGTTAGGTGACACCATATATTTT.

Note on this clonotype: A much larger clone differs by one base, so this may be a read error. The chain is built from TRBV7-3 and TRBJ2-1, with D possibly matching TRBD2 (5 bases). This CDR3 is 15 amino acids long. The V and J ends lost 0 bases and 7 bases respectively, with 13 bases between them. From germline, CDR1 is SGHTA and CDR2 FQGTGA. CDR3 loop: CASSLTFGIANEQFF. The CDR3 DNA reads TGTGCCAGCAGCTTAACGTTCGGGATAGCAAATGAGCAGTTCTTC. The variable domain in full, completed from reference TRBV7-3 and TRBJ2-1, reads GAGVSQTPSNKVTEKGKYVELRCDPISGHTALYWYRQSLGQGPEFLIYFQGTGAADDSGLPNDRFFAVRPEGSVSTLKIQRTERGDSAVYLCASSLTFGIANEQFFGPGTRLTVL.

This clonotype was observed at least ten times. The CDR3 DNA reads as TGTGCCAGCAGCTTAGCGGGAGAGAACATTCAGTACTTC. Encoded protein: CASSLAGENIQYF. This chain joins TRBV7-3 and TRBJ2-4; 7 bases are a match to TRBD2. This CDR3 has 13 amino acids. Germline CDR1 and CDR2: SGHTA and FQGTGA. V lost 2 bases to trimming and J lost 7 bases; unmatched junction nucleotides: 2. The full variable domain, completed using reference TRBV7-3 and TRBJ2-4, is GAGVSQTPSNKVTEKGKYVELRCDPISGHTALYWYRQSLGQGPEFLIYFQGTGAADDSGLPNDRFFAVRPEGSVSTLKIQRTERGDSAVYLCASSLAGENIQYFGAGTRLSVL.

This clonotype was seen more than once but under ten times. The junction departs from germline at one end; a sequencing error may be responsible. The V and J genes are TRBV15 and TRBJ2-3, with a possible D match to TRBD2 (5 bases). This CDR3 has 15 residues. Germline V gene sequence: CDR1 LNHNV, CDR2 YYDKDF (reference sequence). The chain's CDR3 is CATSRERTSTDTQYF. The CDR3 DNA sequence: TGTGCCACCAGCCGAGAACGGACTAGCACAGATACGCAGTATTTT.

The rearrangement joins TRBV5-1 to TRBJ2-2; 13 bases are shared with TRBD2. This CDR3 comprises 18 residues. Germline-derived CDR1 and CDR2 are SGHRS and YFSETQ. V gave up 2 bases and J gave up 6 bases; unmatched junction bases: 10. CDR3 in amino acids: CASSFYGLAGAEAGELFF. CDR3 bases: TGCGCCAGCAGCTTCTACGGACTAGCGGGAGCGGAGGCCGGGGAGCTGTTTTTT.

This clonotype was recorded many times. The chain carries TRBV7-2 and TRBJ2-2, with TRBD1 identical over 8 bases. Germline V gene lookup returns CDR1 SGHTA and CDR2 FQGNSA. With V trimmed by 3 bases and J by 6 bases, 3 bases remained unmatched. The CDR3 is 14 residues long. In DNA form, the CDR3 reads TGTGCCAGCAGCTTGGGACAGGCTCCCGGGGAGCTGTTTTTT. Amino acid sequence: CASSLGQAPGELFF.

In this sample, this clonotype turned up many times. The chain carries TRBV27 and TRBJ2-3; perhaps D is TRBD1 or TRBD2 (5 bases each). CDR3 length: 14 amino acids. From germline, CDR1 is MNHEY and CDR2 SMNVEV (reference sequence). Trimming pared 7 bases from V and 2 bases from J, leaving 13 bases between. The DNA for the CDR3 is TGTGCCAGCAATGGGGGAACGGACACAGATACGCAGTATTTT. Amino acids: CASNGGTDTDTQYF.